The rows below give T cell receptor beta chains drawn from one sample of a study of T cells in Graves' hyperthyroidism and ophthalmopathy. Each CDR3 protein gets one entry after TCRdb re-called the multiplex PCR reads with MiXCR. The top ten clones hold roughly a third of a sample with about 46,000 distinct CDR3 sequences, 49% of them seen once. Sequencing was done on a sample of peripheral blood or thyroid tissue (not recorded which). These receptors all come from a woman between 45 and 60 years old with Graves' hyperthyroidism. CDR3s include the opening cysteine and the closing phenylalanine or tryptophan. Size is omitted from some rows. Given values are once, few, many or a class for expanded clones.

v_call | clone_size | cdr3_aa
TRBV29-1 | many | CNVGVGGGVYEQYF
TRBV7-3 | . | CASSPGVRATDTQYF
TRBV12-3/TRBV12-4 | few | CAISDVGQVGQPQHF
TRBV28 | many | CASSLGLTYNSPLHF
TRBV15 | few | CATSRDRGATRGYTF
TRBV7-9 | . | CASSFFPGYEQHF
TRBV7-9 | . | CASSFFQGEGTEAFF
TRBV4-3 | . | CASSQEPPGQSTDTQYF
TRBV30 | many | CACSGASYEQYF
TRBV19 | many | CASSIWSRGTGELFF
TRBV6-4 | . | CASSDRQGPNYGYTF
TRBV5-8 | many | CASSAGSGETQYF
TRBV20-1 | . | CSARKGGRGVTEAFF
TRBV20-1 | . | CSERDHRTSGRPREQNF
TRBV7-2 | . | CASRPIAGPRETQYF
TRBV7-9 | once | CASSPDRRGKGYTF
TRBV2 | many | CASSPEPSTPRTGELFF
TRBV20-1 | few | CSAMTSGQETQYF
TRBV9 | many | CASSSSTTEQYF
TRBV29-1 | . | CSDLGQGHYGYTF
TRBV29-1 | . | CSVTAGVYEQYF
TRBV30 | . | CAWSETDVSPLHF
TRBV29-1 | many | CSVAPGGSTEAFF
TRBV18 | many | CASCPENTEAFF
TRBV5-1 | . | CASSLGTGRRRQPQHF
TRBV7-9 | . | CASSLTSGPNYEQYF
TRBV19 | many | CASSLADNTGELFF
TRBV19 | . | CASSMGQGDQPQHF
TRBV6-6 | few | CASWTSGRWPREQYF
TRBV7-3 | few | CASSLYPGLGYEQYF
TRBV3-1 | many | CASSQAAYGYTF
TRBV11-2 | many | CASSLAGTKLFF
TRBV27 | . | CASSSGLGSYEQYF
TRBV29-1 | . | CSVERGTQYF
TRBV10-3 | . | CAISEPAAGGDYGYTF
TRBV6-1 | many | CASSEDRGDTEAFF
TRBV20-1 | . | CSASGLAGAREQYF
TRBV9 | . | CASSRGTSGRVSTGELFF
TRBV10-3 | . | CAIRGGQGKRNEQYF
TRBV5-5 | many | CASSPDGSNQPQHF
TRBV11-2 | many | CASSFAGVRYEQYF
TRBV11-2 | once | CASSSWDRVNTEAFF
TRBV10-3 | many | CATLSGTGGDTQYF
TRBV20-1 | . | CSARLAGGPTDTQYF
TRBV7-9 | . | CASSGGGWSNQPQHF
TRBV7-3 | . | CASPQGVGTEAFF